Listed here are 21 T cell receptor beta chains from one sample, sequenced in a study of cytomegalovirus exposure and HLA in healthy donors (dated by TCRdb to about 2017). Library preparation used the immunoSEQ multiplex PCR assay. Imported from immuneACCESS, the table was reduced by TCRdb to in-frame sequences with V and J called. These copies leave out some clones; in studies compared against another copy, an unresolved V gene accounts for under half, and the cause of the remainder is not known. The sample records 150,000 to 200,000 clones, around nine tenths of which are singletons. About 7.7% of the sample comes from the top ten. Sequencing was performed on PBMCs. The receptor source for this set is a young man in good health and CMV-seropositive.

The rearrangement uses TRBV7-2 and TRBJ1-3, with D uncertain. Trimming cost V 0 bases and J 0 bases, with 3 bases left between them. Germline loops: CDR1 SGHTA, CDR2 FQGNSA. The CDR3 loop spans 14 amino acids. The CDR3, as DNA: TGTGCCAGCAGCTTAGCAGTCTCTGGAAACACCATATATTTT. It encodes CASSLAVSGNTIYF.

The V and J genes are TRBV5-4 and TRBJ1-5, with D unresolved. The V gene lost 0 bases and the J gene lost 0 bases, with 7 bases spanning the gap. Looked up from germline, CDR1 is SGHNT and CDR2 is YYREEE (reference sequence). CDR3 length: 15 residues. The CDR3 sequence is CASSLGPYSNQPQHF. The CDR3 nucleotides are TGTGCCAGCAGCTTGGGACCGTATAGCAATCAGCCCCAGCATTTT.

J is TRBJ2-7 and V is TRBV7-2; D gene uncertain. The CDR3 has 11 residues. The germline CDR1 and CDR2 sequences are SGHTA and FQGNSA. Between the trimmed V and J ends, which lost 5 bases and 5 bases, there was a span of 7 bases. CDR3 sequence reads: CASSPRNEQYF. The DNA of the CDR3 is TGTGCCAGCAGCCCCCGGAACGAGCAGTACTTC.

V and J are TRBV6-6 and TRBJ1-6; possibly TRBD1 for D (6 bases). The CDR3 runs to 14 residues. Trimming took 2 bases from V and 9 from J, leaving 11 bases between them. CDR1 is MNHNY, CDR2 SVGAGI, per germline (reference sequence). The CDR3 region is CASSYDGGRSPLHF. DNA for the CDR3: TGTGCCAGCAGTTACGACGGGGGCCGTTCACCCCTCCACTTT.

This chain connects TRBV5-6 to TRBJ1-1; the D is unclear. The CDR3 sequence is 16 residues long. CDR1 is SGHDT and CDR2 is YYEEEE in the germline V gene. V was pared by 0 bases and J by 3 bases, with 15 bases between. The CDR3, as DNA: TGTGCCAGCAGCTTGGCCGGTGGGAGGGTGGACACTGAAGCTTTCTTT. As protein: CASSLAGGRVDTEAFF. The whole variable domain, remainder taken from reference TRBV5-6 and TRBJ1-1, is DAGVTQSPTHLIKTRGQQVTLRCSPKSGHDTVSWYQQALGQGPQFIFQYYEEEERQRGNFPDRFSGHQFPNYSSELNVNALLLGDSALYLCASSLAGGRVDTEAFFGQGTRLTVV.

The chain is built from TRBV4-3 and TRBJ1-5, with 8 nucleotides matching TRBD1. The CDR3 sequence is 18 residues long. Germline lookup yields CDR1 LGHNA and CDR2 YSLEER. Losses at the gene ends were 0 bases for V and 7 bases for J; bases not matched to a gene: 14. The CDR3 bases are TGCGCCAGCAGCCAAGATCGGGCTGGGACAGGCCCATGGCAGCCCCAGCATTTT. Protein sequence: CASSQDRAGTGPWQPQHF.

This rearrangement joins TRBV4-1 to TRBJ1-5; possible D gene TRBD1, 6 bases. The CDR3 consists of 17 residues. The germline V and J ends were trimmed by 4 bases and 1 base, with 17 bases remaining between them. CDR1 is MGHRA, CDR2 YSYEKL, per germline. CDR3 in DNA: TGCGCCAGCAGCCCGGTCCGGGGGGCTGAAAGCAATCAGCCCCAGCATTTT. Protein sequence: CASSPVRGAESNQPQHF.

The chain joins TRBV5-1 to TRBJ2-2; D unclear. The ends were cut back, 4 bases at V and 4 bases at J, with 11 bases in the middle. CDR1 is SGHRS, CDR2 YFSETQ, per germline. This CDR3 has 14 residues. For the CDR3, the DNA is TGCGCCAGCAGCACGGGTCCCCCCACCGGGGAGCTGTTTTTT. Its protein is CASSTGPPTGELFF.

The gene calls are TRBV9 and TRBJ2-5; TRBD2 matches 12 bases. This CDR3 is 18 amino acids long. Germline lookup yields CDR1 SGDLS and CDR2 YYNGEE. The V and J ends lost 0 bases and 1 base, in that order; junction bases with no gene match: 7. For the CDR3, the DNA is TGTGCCAGCAGCGTAGGGACTAGCGGGGCCTCACTCCAAGAGACCCAGTACTTC. Its translation is CASSVGTSGASLQETQYF.

This rearrangement joins TRBV2 to TRBJ2-7; 7 nucleotides agree with TRBD2. V gave up 4 bases and J gave up 7 bases; unmatched junction bases: 13. The CDR3 totals 15 residues. The germline V gene encodes CDR1 SNHLY and CDR2 FYNNEI. Here the CDR3 reads CASSAGLRELGEQYF. The CDR3 DNA follows: TGTGCCAGCAGTGCGGGGTTGCGGGAGCTGGGAGAGCAGTACTTC.

The chain employs TRBV5-6 and TRBJ2-3, with a weak D call TRBD2 (5 bases). V shed 2 bases and J shed 0 bases, with 13 bases lying between them. CDR3 length: 16 residues. Germline values: CDR1 SGHDT, CDR2 YYEEEE. The CDR3, as DNA: TGTGCCAGCAGCTTACACGTGAGGGCGAGCACAGATACGCAGTATTTT. It specifies CASSLHVRASTDTQYF.

The chain uses TRBV4-1 and TRBJ1-2; D is perhaps TRBD1 (5 bases). V dropped 0 bases and J dropped 5 bases, with 10 bases sitting between them. This CDR3 has 14 residues. Germline loops: CDR1 MGHRA, CDR2 YSYEKL. This CDR3 is CASSQDGREYGYTF. CDR3 nucleotides: TGCGCCAGCAGCCAAGATGGCAGGGAATATGGCTACACCTTC.

The V gene is TRBV29-1, the J gene TRBJ2-7, with 8 bases aligning to TRBD2. The V and J ends lost 1 base and 6 bases, in that order; junction bases with no gene match: 8. This CDR3 contains 14 residues. Germline CDR1 is SQVTM and CDR2 is ANQGSEA. Here the CDR3 DNA reads TGCAGCGTTGAAGGGCTCAGCGGGAGCTTCGAGCAGTACTTC. As protein: CSVEGLSGSFEQYF.

J is TRBJ1-2 and V is TRBV20-1; D call uncertain. Trimming left V 3 bases short and J 4 bases short, with 6 bases between. This CDR3 has 11 residues. Germline V CDR1 and CDR2: DFQATT, SNEGSKA (reference sequence). Here the CDR3 reads CSARDSYGYTF. CDR3 bases: TGCAGTGCTAGGGATAGCTATGGCTACACCTTC.

The chain is built from TRBV7-2 and TRBJ1-1, with 8 bases fitting TRBD1. This CDR3 is built from 15 residues. The V segment lost 7 bases and the J segment 1 base; nucleotides outside the gene matches: 8. CDR1 and CDR2 from the germline V gene are SGHTA and FQGNSA. Written as DNA, the CDR3 is TGTGCCAGCACCTTTGGGGACAGGAGGAACACTGAAGCTTTCTTT. Amino acids: CASTFGDRRNTEAFF.

The sample holds one count of this clone. The chain carries TRBV27 and TRBJ1-5; TRBD1 matches 10 bases. The CDR3 spans 14 residues. CDR1 and CDR2 (germline): MNHEY, SMNVEV (reference sequence). V dropped 8 bases and J dropped 3; count of bases not matched to a gene: 4. As DNA, the CDR3 is TGTGCCAGCGGGACAGGGGTGGACAATCAGCCCCAGCATTTT. It is translated as CASGTGVDNQPQHF.

V gene TRBV6-1 combines with J gene TRBJ2-1; 11 positions match TRBD2. Germline V gene lookup returns CDR1 MNHNS and CDR2 SASEGT. Trimming took 4 bases from V and 5 from J; bases not matched to a gene: 1. The CDR3 spans 14 residues. The CDR3 DNA reads as TGTGCCAGCAGTGTACTAGCGGGGGACAATGAGCAGTTCTTC. Its translation is CASSVLAGDNEQFF.

This chain links TRBV6-6 with TRBJ1-5; D gene unclear. Looked up from germline, CDR1 is MNHNY and CDR2 is SVGAGI (reference sequence). The V gene lost 8 bases and the J gene lost 0 bases, with 11 bases spanning the gap. The CDR3 totals 14 residues. This CDR3 reads CASSDGNSNQPQHF. As DNA, the CDR3 is TGTGCCAGCTCAGATGGTAATAGCAATCAGCCCCAGCATTTT.

The genes are TRBV5-4 and TRBJ2-3, with TRBD2 matching over 8 bases. Germline V lookup: CDR1 SGHNT, CDR2 YYREEE (reference sequence). The CDR3 loop spans 16 amino acids. The V gene end was trimmed by 4 bases and the J gene end by 0 bases; junction bases not matched to a gene: 7. CDR3 region: CASSISGSPSTDTQYF. CDR3 DNA: TGTGCCAGCAGCATCAGCGGGAGCCCTAGCACAGATACGCAGTATTTT.

The chain has TRBV4-1 and TRBJ1-3, with D maybe TRBD1 (5 bases). Germline V lookup: CDR1 MGHRA, CDR2 YSYEKL. The CDR3 contains 15 residues. The V end was cut by 6 bases, the J end by 0 bases, with 12 bases between. The CDR3 here is CASRPPGASGNTIYF. The CDR3 nucleotides read TGCGCCAGCAGACCGCCCGGGGCCTCTGGAAACACCATATATTTT.

The V call is TRBV6-1, the J call TRBJ1-2, with no clear D. V lost 1 base, J lost 1 base, and 10 bases lay in between. CDR3 length: 15 amino acids. Per germline, CDR1 MNHNS and CDR2 SASEGT. CDR3 sequence (DNA): TGTGCCAGCAGTGAAGGGCCCGCGGGTAACTATGGCTACACCTTC. The encoded protein is CASSEGPAGNYGYTF.